The 11 T cell receptor beta chains below come from one sample, sequenced in a study of T cells in Graves' hyperthyroidism and ophthalmopathy (dated by TCRdb to the late 2010s). Receptor libraries were prepared by multiplex PCR. The reads were generated on an Illumina HiSeq 2000. The TCR beta CDR3 regions were amplified from RNA transcripts. The first round of RT-PCR for the TCR CDR3 was performed with the HTBI primer set and the Qiagen OneStep RT-PCR kit. Clones were called with MiXCR by TCRdb after fastp trimmed the public reads at Q25, and only in-frame beta chains were retained. Each CDR3 protein appears once, grouped with its most common genes and DNA. The table for this sample lists around 490,000 distinct CDR3 sequences; 15% to 20% of them were counted only once. The ten largest clones capture about 50% of the sample. Sequencing was performed on blood. The receptors originated from a man aged 35 to 55 with Graves' ophthalmopathy.

In its sample, this clonotype was seen a few times. The chain joins TRBV13 to TRBJ1-2; D is perhaps TRBD1 (6 bases). Germline values: CDR1 PRHDT, CDR2 FYEKMQ (reference sequence). The CDR3 sequence is 16 residues long. The V and J ends lost 4 bases and 1 base respectively, with 16 bases between them. In nucleotides, the CDR3 is TGTGCCAGCAGCTCCTGGGGGGGGGGCCTTAACTATGGCTACACCTTC. The encoded protein is CASSSWGGGLNYGYTF.

The J gene is TRBJ2-5, the V gene TRBV19; D possibly matches TRBD1 or TRBD2 (5 bases each). CDR3 length: 16 amino acids. CDR1 is LNHDA, CDR2 SQIVND, per germline (reference sequence). Trimming left V 1 base short and J 3 bases short, with 15 bases between. Written as DNA, the CDR3 is TGTGCCAGTAGTATAGGACGGGGCAGTCTCGAAGAGACCCAGTACTTC. It specifies CASSIGRGSLEETQYF.

The V and J genes are TRBV3-1 and TRBJ1-2; no clear D. Between the trimmed V and J ends, which lost 4 bases and 7 bases, there was a span of 13 bases. Germline V lookup: CDR1 LGHDT, CDR2 YNNKEL (reference sequence). The CDR3 is 13 residues long. This CDR3 is CASSRTAPGGYTF. CDR3 DNA: TGTGCCAGCAGCCGTACAGCCCCCGGTGGCTACACCTTC. Filled out from reference TRBV3-1 and TRBJ1-2, the complete variable domain reads DTAVSQTPKYLVTQMGNDKSIKCEQNLGHDTMYWYKQDSKKFLKIMFSYNNKELIINETVPNRFSPKSPDKAHLNLHINSLELGDSAVYFCASSRTAPGGYTFGSGTRLTVV.

This clonotype was seen at least ten times. The rearrangement links TRBV28 to TRBJ1-1; TRBD1 is a possible D gene (5 bases). The ends were cut back, 8 bases at V and 7 bases at J, with 23 bases in the middle. CDR3 size: 15 residues. Germline loops: CDR1 MDHEN, CDR2 SYDVKM. CDR3 in DNA: TGTGCCAGCCGAGGGTGGCAGGGAGTATCCATTGAAGCTTTCTTT. This sequence encodes CASRGWQGVSIEAFF.

DNA of the CDR3: TGTGCCAGCAGCTTAGCAGGGAACATGAACACTGAAGCTTTCTTT. Encoded protein: CASSLAGNMNTEAFF. The V call is TRBV7-8, the J call TRBJ1-1; no reliable D call. Germline V gene data show CDR1 as SGHVS and CDR2 as FQNEAQ. V dropped 0 bases and J dropped 0 bases, with 8 bases sitting between them. The CDR3 totals 15 residues.

This clonotype was counted a few times. V is TRBV19 and J is TRBJ1-2; maybe TRBD1 (5 bases). Trimming removed 6 bases from V and 7 bases from J, with 24 bases in between. CDR1 and CDR2 (germline): LNHDA, SQIVND (reference sequence). The CDR3 is made up of 16 amino acids. CDR3 coding DNA: TGTGCCAGTAGGACCCTAGGGGCAGGAAATTTCGGTGGCTACACCTTC. It is translated as CASRTLGAGNFGGYTF. The variable domain in full, completed from reference TRBV19 and TRBJ1-2, reads DGGITQSPKYLFRKEGQNVTLSCEQNLNHDAMYWYRQDPGQGLRLIYYSQIVNDFQKGDIAEGYSVSREKKESFPLTVTSAQKNPTAFYLCASRTLGAGNFGGYTFGSGTRLTVV.

This clonotype was seen a handful of times. The J gene is TRBJ1-2, the V gene TRBV6-2 or TRBV6-3; TRBD1 agrees at 9 bases. V trimming: 7 bases; J trimming: 4 bases; junction bases outside the gene matches: 10. The CDR3 length is 15 residues. Germline V lookup: CDR1 MNHEY, CDR2 SVGEGT. Written as DNA, the CDR3 is TGTGCCAGCACCCGGACAGGGGTGGGAGTCTATGGCTACACCTTC. Protein: CASTRTGVGVYGYTF.

This clonotype appeared a few times. This rearrangement joins TRBV20-1 to TRBJ1-1; D may be TRBD1 (6 bases). Germline V lookup: CDR1 DFQATT, CDR2 SNEGSKA (reference sequence). V shed 6 bases and J shed 11 bases, with 19 bases lying between them. CDR3 length: 12 amino acids. The CDR3 protein is CSAQAGAVDAFF. The CDR3 region has the DNA TGCAGTGCCCAGGCGGGGGCGGTTGACGCTTTCTTT.

This chain links TRBV13 with TRBJ1-4; 7 nucleotides align to TRBD1. V dropped 4 bases and J dropped 4; count of bases not matched to a gene: 3. The CDR3 sequence is 14 residues long. Germline CDR1 reads PRHDT; CDR2 reads FYEKMQ (reference sequence). The CDR3 DNA reads as TGTGCCAGCAGCTCCGACAGGGTTAATGAAAAACTGTTTTTT. This translates into CASSSDRVNEKLFF.

This clonotype was observed many times. The CDR3, as DNA: TGCAGTGCTTCGGCTTATGGGAGGGGAGAGACCCAGTACTTC. Its translation is CSASAYGRGETQYF. The chain is built from TRBV20-1 and TRBJ2-5, with 7 bases fitting TRBD2. The length of the CDR3 is 14 residues. Losses at the gene ends were 5 bases for V and 4 bases for J; bases not matched to a gene: 10. The germline V gene encodes CDR1 DFQATT and CDR2 SNEGSKA (reference sequence).

V and J are TRBV27 and TRBJ2-1, with TRBD2 matching 10 bases. The CDR3 runs to 16 residues. J was trimmed by 0 bases and V by 7 bases; bases with no gene match: 6. Germline V CDR1 and CDR2: MNHEY, SMNVEV (reference sequence). The CDR3 is CASTALAGGSYNEQFF. CDR3 nucleotides: TGTGCCAGCACTGCCTTAGCGGGAGGCTCCTACAATGAGCAGTTCTTC.